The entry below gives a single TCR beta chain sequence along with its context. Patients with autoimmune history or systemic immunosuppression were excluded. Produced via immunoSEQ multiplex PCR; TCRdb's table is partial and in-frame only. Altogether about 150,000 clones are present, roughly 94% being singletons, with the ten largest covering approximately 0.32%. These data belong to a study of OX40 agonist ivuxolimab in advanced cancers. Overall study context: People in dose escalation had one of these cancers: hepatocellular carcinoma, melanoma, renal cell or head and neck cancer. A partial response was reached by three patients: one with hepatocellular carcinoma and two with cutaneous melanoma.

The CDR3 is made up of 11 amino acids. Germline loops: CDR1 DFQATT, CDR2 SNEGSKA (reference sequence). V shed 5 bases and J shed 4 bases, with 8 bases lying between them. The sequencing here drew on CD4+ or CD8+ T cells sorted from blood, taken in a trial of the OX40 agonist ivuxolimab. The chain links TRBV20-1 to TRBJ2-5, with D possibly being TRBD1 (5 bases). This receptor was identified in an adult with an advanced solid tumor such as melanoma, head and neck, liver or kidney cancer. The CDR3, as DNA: TGCAGTGCTCCTAGGGGAGAGACCCAGTACTTC. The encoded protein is CSAPRGETQYF.